These 32 T cell receptor beta chains share one sample of origin, sequenced in a study of blood T cell repertoires in COVID-19. Libraries were prepared by immunoSEQ multiplex PCR; TCRdb keeps only in-frame clonotypes and omits some of them. Among about 190,000 clones listed, around four fifths were seen once. The sequenced sample consisted of peripheral blood. Source of these receptors: a human donor in a cohort sampled during active COVID-19.

This chain links TRBV10-3 with TRBJ2-3, with 9 bases fitting TRBD2. Germline V gene lookup returns CDR1 ENHRY and CDR2 SYGVKD. The length of the CDR3 is 15 residues. The V gene end was trimmed by 4 bases and the J gene end by 4 bases; junction bases not matched to a gene: 6. The CDR3 loop is CAISGREGLADTQYF. The CDR3, as DNA: TGTGCCATCAGTGGGCGGGAGGGCCTAGCAGATACGCAGTATTTT.

Only a few counts were recorded for this clone. The chain is built from TRBV18 and TRBJ1-5, with D uncertain. The CDR3 contains 12 residues. The V gene's germline CDR1 is KGHSH and CDR2 LQKENI. V was cut by 4 bases and J by 5 bases, with 6 bases left in between. The CDR3 DNA follows: TGTGCCAGCTCACGAGCGGATCAGCCCCAGCATTTT. This translates into CASSRADQPQHF.

The chain recombines TRBV15 with TRBJ2-1, with D perhaps matching TRBD2 (5 bases). The CDR3 has 15 residues. Trimming shortened V by 0 bases and J by 5 bases, and 11 bases separated the two germline ends. In germline, CDR1 is LNHNV, CDR2 YYDKDF (reference sequence). CDR3 sequence: CATSRDRLPNNEQFF. In DNA form, the CDR3 reads TGTGCCACCAGCAGAGATCGACTACCTAACAATGAGCAGTTCTTC.

This rearrangement joins TRBV5-6 to TRBJ1-2, with D uncertain. The V end was cut by 1 base, the J end by 0 bases, with 13 bases between. CDR3 length: 16 amino acids. Per the germline V gene, CDR1 is SGHDT and CDR2 is YYEEEE. CDR3 protein: CASSLPGSMANYGYTF. CDR3 DNA: TGTGCCAGCAGCTTGCCGGGGTCTATGGCTAACTATGGCTACACCTTC. Full variable domain (remainder filled in from reference TRBV5-6 and TRBJ1-2): DAGVTQSPTHLIKTRGQQVTLRCSPKSGHDTVSWYQQALGQGPQFIFQYYEEEERQRGNFPDRFSGHQFPNYSSELNVNALLLGDSALYLCASSLPGSMANYGYTFGSGTRLTVV.

The chain is built from TRBV20-1 and TRBJ2-7, with a tentative D call TRBD1 (6 bases). The CDR3 consists of 11 residues. In germline, CDR1 is DFQATT, CDR2 SNEGSKA (reference sequence). V lost 3 bases, J lost 12 bases, and 15 bases lay in between. This CDR3 is CSASRGLLWYF. As DNA, the CDR3 is TGCAGTGCTAGCAGGGGCCTCCTCTGGTACTTC.

V is TRBV28 and J is TRBJ1-6, with D possibly matching TRBD1 (5 bases). Germline values: CDR1 MDHEN, CDR2 SYDVKM. Trimming left V 8 bases short and J 2 bases short, with 13 bases between. CDR3 length equals 15 residues. CDR3 nucleotide sequence: TGTGCCAGCTATGGGGGGAGCGCCTATAATTCACCCCTCCACTTT. Translation gives CASYGGSAYNSPLHF.

This chain uses TRBV4-2 with TRBJ1-1, with D possibly matching TRBD1 (6 bases). Trimming removed 4 bases at V and 0 bases at J, with 15 bases between. CDR1 is LGHNA, CDR2 YNFKEQ, per germline. This CDR3 is 16 amino acids long. The CDR3 sequence: CASSRDTDSLNTEAFF. The DNA for the CDR3 is TGTGCCAGCAGCCGGGATACGGACAGTTTGAACACTGAAGCTTTCTTT.

The chain employs TRBV2 and TRBJ2-2; 9 bases map to TRBD1. This CDR3 region has 16 residues. Germline values: CDR1 SNHLY, CDR2 FYNNEI. Unmatched junction bases numbered 10, after V lost 6 bases and J lost 5 bases. CDR3 residues: CASRFKGQGGTGELFF. The CDR3 nucleotides read TGTGCCAGCAGGTTCAAGGGACAGGGAGGAACCGGGGAGCTGTTTTTT.

The chain is built from TRBV2 and TRBJ1-1; D is unresolved. This CDR3 has 14 residues. CDR1 and CDR2 (germline): SNHLY, FYNNEI. V gave up 3 bases and J gave up 3 bases, with 11 bases separating them. For the CDR3, the DNA is TGTGCCAGCAGTGATCGGAGCCCCTACACTGAAGCTTTCTTT. Its translation is CASSDRSPYTEAFF.

The chain recombines TRBV29-1 with TRBJ2-5; TRBD1 might be the D (6 bases). Germline V CDR1 and CDR2: SQVTM, ANQGSEA. The CDR3 runs 17 residues. V lost 0 bases and J 2 bases, leaving 19 bases between the germline ends. CDR3 bases: TGCAGCGTTGAAGATCGTCTTTGGGGGACACGACAAGAGACCCAGTACTTC. It encodes CSVEDRLWGTRQETQYF.

This clone was counted a single time. The J gene is TRBJ2-2, the V gene TRBV6-5; 12 bases map to TRBD2. The ends lost 6 bases at V and 7 bases at J; junction bases unmatched: 3. Germline CDR1 and CDR2: MNHEY and SVGAGI. CDR3 size: 14 residues. CDR3 amino acids: CASRLAGGNGELFF. The CDR3 DNA follows: TGTGCCAGCAGGCTAGCGGGAGGGAACGGGGAGCTGTTTTTT.

The gene calls are TRBV29-1 and TRBJ2-1; 8 positions match TRBD1. J lost 2 bases, V lost 2 bases, and 2 bases had no gene match. CDR1 is SQVTM, CDR2 ANQGSEA, per germline. The CDR3 runs to 14 residues. The CDR3 DNA is TGCAGCGTTGAACCAGGGGGCGCCTACAATGAGCAGTTCTTC. Translated, it gives CSVEPGGAYNEQFF.

The chain uses TRBV19 and TRBJ2-2, with TRBD1 as a possible D gene (6 bases). Trimming stripped 7 bases from V and 4 bases from J, with 13 bases between. The CDR3 is 14 residues long. Germline assignment: CDR1 LNHDA and CDR2 SQIVND (reference sequence). The chain's CDR3 is CASTTGMVTGELFF. The DNA for the CDR3 is TGTGCCAGTACCACAGGGATGGTCACCGGGGAGCTGTTTTTT.

The rearrangement joins TRBV2 to TRBJ2-7, with D maybe TRBD1 (6 bases). Looked up from germline, CDR1 is SNHLY and CDR2 is FYNNEI. V was cut by 6 bases and J by 6 bases, with 12 bases left in between. CDR3 length: 12 amino acids. CDR3 DNA: TGTGCCAGCAGAAAAGAACAGGGCGAGCAGTACGTC. This codes for CASRKEQGEQYV.

V gene TRBV10-3 combines with J gene TRBJ2-7, with TRBD1 matching 8 bases. CDR1 is ENHRY, CDR2 SYGVKD, per germline. The J segment lost 5 bases and the V segment lost 10 bases, leaving 7 bases of the junction unmatched. This CDR3 has 12 residues. The CDR3 coding sequence is TGTGCCACCACGGACAGGGTCCACGAGCAGTACGTC. This encodes CATTDRVHEQYV.

The V gene is TRBV5-1, the J gene TRBJ1-1, with D maybe TRBD1 (6 bases). The germline V gene encodes CDR1 SGHRS and CDR2 YFSETQ. The CDR3 covers 13 residues. Deletions cut 0 bases from V and 5 bases from J, with 8 bases between. The CDR3 protein is CASSLEDRTEAFF. DNA of the CDR3: TGCGCCAGCAGCTTGGAGGACAGAACTGAAGCTTTCTTT.

This clone has just one count. The chain links TRBV30 to TRBJ2-5, with a possible D match to TRBD2 (6 bases). Germline V gives CDR1 GTSNPN, CDR2 SVGIG (reference sequence). Trimming stripped 2 bases from V and 5 bases from J, with 12 bases between. The CDR3 sequence is 13 residues long. Here the CDR3 reads CAWSYTSRETQYF. CDR3 DNA sequence: TGTGCCTGGAGTTATACTAGCCGGGAGACCCAGTACTTC. The entire variable domain, with the rest obtained from reference TRBV30 and TRBJ2-5, is as follows: SQTIHQWPATLVQPVGSPLSLECTVEGTSNPNLYWYRQAAGRGLQLLFYSVGIGQISSEVPQNLSASRPQDRQFILSSKKLLLSDSGFYLCAWSYTSRETQYFGPGTRLLVL.

The genes are TRBV7-8 and TRBJ1-5, with 7 positions matching TRBD1. The CDR3 loop spans 17 amino acids. V gave up 5 bases and J gave up 5 bases; unmatched junction bases: 15. Per germline, CDR1 SGHVS and CDR2 FQNEAQ. CDR3 loop: CASSLRPPWQGDQPQHF. The DNA of the CDR3 is TGTGCCAGCAGCCTGCGCCCGCCGTGGCAGGGGGATCAGCCCCAGCATTTT.

V gene TRBV19 combines with J gene TRBJ1-5; 7 bases match TRBD1. CDR3 size: 13 residues. Per germline, CDR1 LNHDA and CDR2 SQIVND (reference sequence). Trimming took 6 bases from V and 11 from J; bases not matched to a gene: 10. CDR3: CASRQDRIGAQHF. The CDR3 coding sequence is TGTGCCAGTAGACAGGACAGGATAGGCGCCCAGCATTTT.

The CDR3, as DNA: TGTGCCAGCAGTTACGAAGAGCACGAGCAGTACTTC. Its protein is CASSYEEHEQYF. V usage is TRBV6-2 or TRBV6-3 and J usage is TRBJ2-7; D unclear. The CDR3 has 12 residues. Between the trimmed V and J ends, which lost 2 bases and 5 bases, there was a span of 7 bases. The germline CDR1 and CDR2 sequences are MNHEY and SVGEGT.

This clone has only a few counts. The rearrangement uses TRBV4-1 and TRBJ1-5; possible D gene TRBD1, 6 bases. The CDR3 is 14 residues long. The germline CDR1 and CDR2 sequences are MGHRA and YSYEKL. The V and J ends lost 4 bases and 8 bases respectively, with 15 bases between them. The CDR3 nucleotides are TGCGCCAGCAGCCTGGGGGCGACTCAAGAGCCCCAGCATTTT. Its protein product is CASSLGATQEPQHF.

This chain uses TRBV6-6 with TRBJ2-3, with TRBD2 as a possible D gene (5 bases). This CDR3 spans 11 amino acids. Trimming cost V 7 bases and J 6 bases, with 8 bases left between them. CDR1 and CDR2 from the germline V gene are MNHNY and SVGAGI (reference sequence). CDR3 sequence reads: CASTTRDTQYF. As DNA, the CDR3 is TGTGCCAGCACAACTAGGGATACGCAGTATTTT.

This chain links TRBV30 with TRBJ1-4; D not resolved. V was shortened by 1 base and J by 8 bases, with 8 bases between the two germline ends. CDR3 length equals 12 residues. CDR1 and CDR2 from the germline V gene are GTSNPN and SVGIG (reference sequence). The CDR3 sequence: CAWSGTVEKLFF. Here the CDR3 DNA reads TGTGCCTGGAGTGGGACTGTCGAAAAACTGTTTTTT.

The chain joins TRBV5-1 to TRBJ2-3, with a possible D match to TRBD1 (5 bases). The CDR3 spans 14 residues. Germline V gene data show CDR1 as SGHRS and CDR2 as YFSETQ. V was shortened by 6 bases and J by 1 base, with 12 bases between the two germline ends. The chain's CDR3 is CASTPDSGTDTQYF. The CDR3 coding sequence is TGCGCCAGCACTCCCGACAGCGGCACAGATACGCAGTATTTT.

This clone was seen only once. The V and J genes are TRBV4-1 and TRBJ1-2, with TRBD1 identical over 7 bases. Germline V gene lookup returns CDR1 MGHRA and CDR2 YSYEKL. The CDR3 extends over 13 amino acids. Trimming took 3 bases from V and 4 from J; bases not matched to a gene: 2. CDR3: CASSQDRSYGYTF. The CDR3 nucleotides read TGCGCCAGCAGCCAGGACAGGTCCTATGGCTACACCTTC.

The CDR3 coding sequence is TGTGCCAGCAGTTCGTTCGTCCGCGGGGGGAACACCGGGGAGCTGTTTTTT. Encoded protein: CASSSFVRGGNTGELFF. This chain uses TRBV28 with TRBJ2-2; 7 nucleotides agree with TRBD2. There are 17 residues in the CDR3. The junction had 9 bases not matched to a gene; V was cut back by 4 bases and J by 1 base. Per the germline V gene, CDR1 is MDHEN and CDR2 is SYDVKM.

The V gene is TRBV3-1 (or the pseudogene TRBV3-2), the J gene TRBJ1-1, with 7 bases that match TRBD1. Germline loops: CDR1 LGHDT, CDR2 YNNKEL (reference sequence). The CDR3 totals 13 residues. V shed 1 base and J 10 bases; nucleotides not matched to a gene: 6. The CDR3, as DNA: TGTGCCAGCAGCCAAGGAATGGGACAGACAGCTTTCTTT. Protein: CASSQGMGQTAFF.

CDR3 residues: CASSENTVQETQYF. DNA of the CDR3: TGTGCCAGCAGTGAAAATACAGTCCAAGAGACCCAGTACTTC. The chain uses TRBV6-1 and TRBJ2-5; D gene ambiguous. The CDR3 sequence is 14 residues long. The V gene's germline CDR1 is MNHNS and CDR2 SASEGT. V shed 2 bases and J shed 1 base, with 8 bases lying between them.

This rearrangement joins TRBV5-1 to TRBJ1-1; no firm D call. The V end was cut by 4 bases, the J end by 3 bases, with 13 bases between. There are 14 residues in the CDR3. Germline loops: CDR1 SGHRS, CDR2 YFSETQ. In DNA, the CDR3 is TGCGCCAGCAGCCTAAGCGCACCGGACACTGAAGCTTTCTTT. Translated: CASSLSAPDTEAFF.

This rearrangement joins TRBV9 to TRBJ2-3; 11 positions match TRBD2. With 3 bases clipped from V and 4 bases from J, the junction kept 4 bases outside the gene matches. The CDR3 is made up of 15 amino acids. Per the germline V gene, CDR1 is SGDLS and CDR2 is YYNGEE. The CDR3 reads CASSEFSGRADTQYF. The DNA of the CDR3 is TGTGCCAGCAGCGAATTTAGCGGGAGGGCAGATACGCAGTATTTT.

This clone has a single count. The V and J genes are TRBV5-5 and TRBJ2-1; D is unresolved. V was shortened by 0 bases and J by 10 bases, with 14 bases between the two germline ends. The CDR3 covers 14 residues. Germline-derived CDR1 and CDR2 are SGHKS and YYEKEE (reference sequence). The CDR3 DNA reads TGTGCCAGCAGCTTGGCCAGGTTATCAGGAGAGCAGTTCTTC. Protein sequence: CASSLARLSGEQFF. Full variable domain (missing parts from reference TRBV5-5 and TRBJ2-1): DAGVTQSPTHLIKTRGQQVTLRCSPISGHKSVSWYQQVLGQGPQFIFQYYEKEERGRGNFPDRFSARQFPNYSSELNVNALLLGDSALYLCASSLARLSGEQFFGPGTRLTVL.

The genes are TRBV19 and TRBJ2-4, with TRBD1 matching over 8 bases. The V and J ends lost 3 bases and 7 bases, in that order; junction bases with no gene match: 8. CDR1 and CDR2 (germline): LNHDA, SQIVND (reference sequence). This CDR3 comprises 15 residues. CDR3 protein: CASSIEQGVRNIQYF. As DNA, the CDR3 is TGTGCCAGTAGTATTGAACAGGGGGTAAGGAACATTCAGTACTTC.